The 30 T cell receptor beta chains below all came from one sample that was sequenced in a study of cytomegalovirus exposure and HLA in healthy donors. The primer mix had 60 Vbeta and 13 Jbeta primers. Profiling relied on immunoSEQ multiplex PCR, and the TCRdb table lists in-frame clones only, not all of them. The sample lists tens of thousands of clones; roughly three quarters were seen once. The sequencing sample was made of PBMCs. These receptors originate from a man aged 35 to 55 in good health and CMV-seronegative.

The chain has TRBV9 and TRBJ1-1; a possible D gene is TRBD1 (5 bases). V lost 0 bases and J lost 4, with 28 bases in between. Germline V gene data show CDR1 as SGDLS and CDR2 as YYNGEE. The CDR3 spans 20 residues. The CDR3 sequence: CASSVGGEGTAGWKGTEAFF. CDR3 bases: TGTGCCAGCAGCGTAGGGGGGGAGGGCACAGCCGGGTGGAAGGGCACTGAAGCTTTCTTT.

V is TRBV9 and J is TRBJ1-5; TRBD1 is a possible D gene (6 bases). Germline loops: CDR1 SGDLS, CDR2 YYNGEE. Trimming cost V 4 bases and J 1 base, with 12 bases left between them. There are 15 residues in the CDR3. The CDR3 is CASSSGGGSNQPQHF. CDR3 nucleotides: TGTGCCAGCAGCTCGGGAGGGGGAAGCAATCAGCCCCAGCATTTT.

The chain links TRBV27 to TRBJ1-1; D is undetermined. Germline V gene lookup returns CDR1 MNHEY and CDR2 SMNVEV (reference sequence). CDR3 length equals 12 residues. CDR3 sequence reads: CATRRGNTEAFF. CDR3 coding DNA: TGTGCTACTCGACGGGGGAACACTGAAGCTTTCTTT.

This clone occurred once. Written as DNA, the CDR3 is TGTGCCAGCAGCCCCACCACCTACTCCTACGAGCAGTACTTC. It translates to CASSPTTYSYEQYF. This chain connects TRBV14 to TRBJ2-7; D uncertain. In germline, CDR1 is SGHDN, CDR2 FVKESK. Trimming stripped 4 bases from V and 0 bases from J, with 10 bases between. The CDR3 is 14 residues long.

The V and J genes are TRBV5-1 and TRBJ2-1; 9 nucleotides line up with TRBD1. V trimming: 4 bases; J trimming: 6 bases; junction bases outside the gene matches: 8. From germline, CDR1 is SGHRS and CDR2 YFSETQ. The CDR3 spans 15 residues. CDR3 nucleotide sequence: TGCGCCAGCAGCGATCCGGGACAGGGTGGCAATGAGCAGTTCTTC. As protein: CASSDPGQGGNEQFF.

V and J are TRBV27 and TRBJ1-1; D may be TRBD1 (5 bases). This CDR3 has 14 residues. The germline CDR1 and CDR2 sequences are MNHEY and SMNVEV (reference sequence). The V end lost 7 bases, the J end lost 0 bases, and 12 bases lay between the germline ends. As DNA, the CDR3 is TGTGCCAGCACGGACAATCCCATGAACACTGAAGCTTTCTTT. Its translation: CASTDNPMNTEAFF.

V gene TRBV27 combines with J gene TRBJ2-7; the match to TRBD1 covers 7 bases. This CDR3 is 15 amino acids long. CDR1 and CDR2 (germline): MNHEY, SMNVEV (reference sequence). V lost 1 base and J lost 0; bases outside the gene matches: 3. This chain's CDR3 is CASSLLGQISYEQYF. Here the CDR3 DNA reads TGTGCCAGCAGTTTATTGGGACAGATCTCCTACGAGCAGTACTTC.

The chain joins TRBV28 to TRBJ2-4; TRBD1 is a possible D gene (6 bases). The CDR3 has 15 amino acids. V was clipped by 5 bases and J by 8 bases, with 19 bases between them. CDR1 and CDR2 (germline): MDHEN, SYDVKM. The CDR3 reads CASSPSTGSAYIQYF. The CDR3 DNA follows: TGTGCCAGCAGTCCCTCGACAGGATCTGCTTACATTCAGTACTTC.

The V gene is TRBV7-2, the J gene TRBJ2-1, with D perhaps TRBD2 (6 bases). Germline CDR1 SGHTA, CDR2 FQGNSA. V lost 2 bases to trimming and J lost 7 bases, with 15 bases between them. This CDR3 spans 15 amino acids. CDR3 coding DNA: TGTGCCAGCAGCTTATCGGAGGGTTCAAGGAATGAGCAGTTCTTC. Its protein is CASSLSEGSRNEQFF.

The gene calls are TRBV14 and TRBJ2-2, with D perhaps matching TRBD1 (6 bases). There are 16 residues in the CDR3. Trimming cost V 0 bases and J 6 bases, with 14 bases left between them. CDR1 and CDR2 from the germline V gene are SGHDN and FVKESK. The CDR3 sequence: CASSQDYRVVAGELFF. CDR3 DNA: TGTGCCAGCAGCCAAGATTACAGGGTAGTCGCCGGGGAGCTGTTTTTT.

V and J are TRBV5-1 and TRBJ2-7; tentatively, D is TRBD1 (6 bases). The CDR3 consists of 14 residues. V lost 3 bases, J lost 0 bases, and 10 bases lay in between. Germline CDR1 SGHRS, CDR2 YFSETQ. The CDR3: CASSSGQISYEQYF. The CDR3, as DNA: TGCGCCAGCAGCTCTGGACAGATCTCCTACGAGCAGTACTTC.

V and J are TRBV5-4 and TRBJ2-5; D is perhaps TRBD1 (6 bases). The V end was cut by 4 bases, the J end by 4 bases, with 20 bases between. Germline V gene sequence: CDR1 SGHNT, CDR2 YYREEE (reference sequence). This CDR3 contains 16 residues. CDR3 nucleotide sequence: TGTGCCAGCAGCAGGAGACTACAGGGCCCCGGAGAGACCCAGTACTTC. It is translated as CASSRRLQGPGETQYF.

This clone was detected a few times. The chain links TRBV14 to TRBJ1-1; 7 positions agree with TRBD1. This CDR3 contains 14 residues. Germline V gene lookup returns CDR1 SGHDN and CDR2 FVKESK. V trimming: 0 bases; J trimming: 11 bases; junction bases outside the gene matches: 9. The CDR3 is CASSQDSRGLKAFF. The CDR3 bases are TGTGCCAGCAGCCAAGATAGTAGGGGGCTGAAGGCTTTCTTT.

The V gene is TRBV15, the J gene TRBJ1-1; D unresolved. The CDR3 totals 14 residues. Trimming removed 0 bases at V and 2 bases at J, with 7 bases between. CDR1 and CDR2 from the germline V gene are LNHNV and YYDKDF (reference sequence). The CDR3 here is CATSREGVNTEAFF. CDR3 bases: TGTGCCACCAGCAGAGAGGGAGTAAACACTGAAGCTTTCTTT.

The rearrangement links TRBV30 to TRBJ1-4, with 8 bases that match TRBD1. Germline trimming cut 2 bases from V and 5 bases from J; bases unmatched to any gene: 4. Germline values: CDR1 GTSNPN, CDR2 SVGIG (reference sequence). The CDR3 spans 14 residues. The CDR3 loop is CAWSLGDRNEKLFF. CDR3 in DNA: TGTGCCTGGAGTCTGGGGGACAGGAATGAAAAACTGTTTTTT. Using reference TRBV30 and TRBJ1-4 for the parts outside the CDR3, the full variable domain is SQTIHQWPATLVQPVGSPLSLECTVEGTSNPNLYWYRQAAGRGLQLLFYSVGIGQISSEVPQNLSASRPQDRQFILSSKKLLLSDSGFYLCAWSLGDRNEKLFFGSGTQLSVL.

The J gene is TRBJ1-4, the V gene TRBV5-1; the match to TRBD1 covers 9 bases. With V trimmed by 4 bases and J by 4 bases, 8 bases remained unmatched. The germline V gene encodes CDR1 SGHRS and CDR2 YFSETQ. CDR3 length: 16 residues. CDR3 nucleotides: TGCGCCAGCAGCCAACAACAGGGACAGGGTAATGAAAAACTGTTTTTT. Translation gives CASSQQQGQGNEKLFF.

This chain connects TRBV19 to TRBJ2-1, with D possibly matching TRBD2 (5 bases). The V end lost 6 bases, the J end lost 9 bases, and 9 bases lay between the germline ends. The CDR3 spans 11 residues. The germline CDR1 and CDR2 sequences are LNHDA and SQIVND (reference sequence). In DNA, the CDR3 is TGTGCCAGTAGCCTGAGGGTTGAGCAGTTCTTC. It translates to CASSLRVEQFF.

The chain employs TRBV6-4 and TRBJ2-3, with 8 positions matching TRBD2. Per germline, CDR1 MRHNA and CDR2 SNTAGT. The V segment lost 0 bases and the J segment 1 base; nucleotides outside the gene matches: 3. This CDR3 has 16 amino acids. The CDR3 DNA follows: TGTGCCAGCAGTGACTCGACGGGGGGGGGCACAGATACGCAGTATTTT. Translation gives CASSDSTGGGTDTQYF.

The chain combines TRBV9 with TRBJ2-3, with 8 bases identical to TRBD2. The V gene's germline CDR1 is SGDLS and CDR2 YYNGEE. The CDR3 totals 13 residues. J lost 5 bases, V lost 3 bases, and 2 bases had no gene match. The CDR3 nucleotides are TGTGCCAGCAGCGACACTAGCGGAGATACGCAGTATTTT. Protein sequence: CASSDTSGDTQYF.

The V and J genes are TRBV6-6 and TRBJ2-3; the match to TRBD2 covers 8 bases. Trimming at V came to 5 bases and at J to 3 bases, leaving 7 bases not matched to a gene. Germline V gives CDR1 MNHNY, CDR2 SVGAGI (reference sequence). The CDR3 length is 15 residues. The CDR3 nucleotides read TGTGCCAGCAGTCCACGCTTAGCGGGGACAGATACGCAGTATTTT. Its translation: CASSPRLAGTDTQYF.

The rearrangement links TRBV11-2 to TRBJ1-5; TRBD1 matches at 8 bases. This CDR3 has 15 residues. The trim removed 5 bases at V and 2 bases at J, leaving 5 bases unmatched. Germline assignment: CDR1 SGHAT and CDR2 FQNNGV. The CDR3, as DNA: TGTGCCAGCAGCCCCGGACAGGGTGGCAATCAGCCCCAGCATTTT. Its protein is CASSPGQGGNQPQHF.

The chain employs TRBV5-4 and TRBJ2-7, with a weak D call TRBD2 (5 bases). Germline V CDR1 and CDR2: SGHNT, YYREEE (reference sequence). V was clipped by 0 bases and J by 1 base, with 11 bases between them. This CDR3 is 15 amino acids long. In DNA form, the CDR3 reads TGTGCCAGCAGCTTGGGGCTAGCTCAATCCTACGAGCAGTACTTC. Protein product: CASSLGLAQSYEQYF.

The rearrangement links TRBV25-1 to TRBJ2-5; perhaps TRBD1 as D (5 bases). Germline values: CDR1 MGHDK, CDR2 SYGVNS. Trimming stripped 2 bases from V and 4 bases from J, with 11 bases between. This CDR3 has 14 amino acids. The CDR3 protein is CASSEARERETQYF. The CDR3, as DNA: TGTGCCAGCAGTGAAGCCAGGGAAAGAGAGACCCAGTACTTC. The whole variable domain, filled in from reference TRBV25-1 and TRBJ2-5, reads EADIYQTPRYLVIGTGKKITLECSQTMGHDKMYWYQQDPGMELHLIHYSYGVNSTEKGDLSSESTVSRIRTEHFPLTLESARPSHTSQYLCASSEARERETQYFGPGTRLLVL.

This rearrangement joins TRBV7-6 to TRBJ1-2, with D perhaps matching TRBD1 (5 bases). V shed 5 bases and J shed 5 bases, with 18 bases lying between them. The germline V gene encodes CDR1 SGHVS and CDR2 FNYEAQ. The CDR3 has 15 residues. CDR3 bases: TGTGCCAGCAGCCCCGGACGGGGGGTAGAGTATGGCTACACCTTC. This translates into CASSPGRGVEYGYTF. The variable domain in full, with the rest retrieved from reference TRBV7-6 and TRBJ1-2, is GAGVSQSPRYKVTKRGQDVALRCDPISGHVSLYWYRQALGQGPEFLTYFNYEAQQDKSGLPNDRFSAERPEGSISTLTIQRTEQRDSAMYRCASSPGRGVEYGYTFGSGTRLTVV.

The chain recombines TRBV5-1 with TRBJ2-3, with TRBD2 matching 9 bases. J lost 6 bases, V lost 6 bases, and 5 bases had no gene match. Germline V gene sequence: CDR1 SGHRS, CDR2 YFSETQ. The CDR3 runs 13 residues. The CDR3, as DNA: TGCGCCAGCACACCTAGCGGGGCTGATACGCAGTATTTT. Protein sequence: CASTPSGADTQYF.

The genes are TRBV2 and TRBJ2-5; 7 bases fit TRBD1. In germline, CDR1 is SNHLY, CDR2 FYNNEI. Trimming removed 8 bases from V and 5 bases from J; junction bases left unmatched: 2. This CDR3 has 11 residues. The CDR3 protein is CASRRGETQYF. The DNA of the CDR3 is TGTGCCAGCCGCAGGGGGGAGACCCAGTACTTC.

This clone was seen a single time. The rearrangement links TRBV9 to TRBJ1-2; TRBD1 matches at 9 bases. The CDR3 spans 15 residues. V lost 4 bases to trimming and J lost 6 bases; unmatched junction nucleotides: 10. Germline-derived CDR1 and CDR2 are SGDLS and YYNGEE. The CDR3 loop is CASSLRTGERDGYTF. The CDR3, as DNA: TGTGCCAGCAGCCTGCGGACAGGGGAAAGGGATGGCTACACCTTC.

This clone was seen a handful of times. The chain joins TRBV4-1 to TRBJ1-6, with TRBD1 matching 9 bases. The V segment lost 4 bases and the J segment 3 bases; nucleotides outside the gene matches: 4. The CDR3 totals 16 residues. The germline CDR1 and CDR2 sequences are MGHRA and YSYEKL. CDR3 bases: TGCGCCAGCAGCCCCCAGGGACAGGGCTATAATTCACCCCTCCACTTT. Amino acid sequence: CASSPQGQGYNSPLHF.

The sample holds a few counts of this clone. The chain has TRBV28 and TRBJ1-1, with a possible D match to TRBD1 (5 bases). The CDR3 is made up of 10 amino acids. With 8 bases removed from V and 7 bases from J, the gap between germline ends came to 8 bases. Germline loops: CDR1 MDHEN, CDR2 SYDVKM. The CDR3 DNA is TGTGCCAGCGGGGCGGATGAAGCTTTCTTT. Translation gives CASGADEAFF.

The chain combines TRBV30 with TRBJ2-7; 7 positions match TRBD1. The CDR3 is made up of 14 amino acids. The germline CDR1 and CDR2 sequences are GTSNPN and SVGIG (reference sequence). With V trimmed by 6 bases and J by 0 bases, 8 bases remained unmatched. The CDR3 DNA is TGTGCCTGCCATACGGGACAGAGCTCCTACGAGCAGTACTTC. Its translation: CACHTGQSSYEQYF.